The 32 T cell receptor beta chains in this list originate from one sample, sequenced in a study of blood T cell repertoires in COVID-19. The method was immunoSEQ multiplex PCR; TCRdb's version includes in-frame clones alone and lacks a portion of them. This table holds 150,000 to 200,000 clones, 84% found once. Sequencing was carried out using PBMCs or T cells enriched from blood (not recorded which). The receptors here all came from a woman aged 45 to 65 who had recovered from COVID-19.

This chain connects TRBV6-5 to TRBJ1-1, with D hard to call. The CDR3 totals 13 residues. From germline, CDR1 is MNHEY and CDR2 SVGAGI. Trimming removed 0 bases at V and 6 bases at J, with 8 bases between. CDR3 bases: TGTGCCAGCAGTTACTCCTGGGAGGCTGAAGCTTTCTTT. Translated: CASSYSWEAEAFF.

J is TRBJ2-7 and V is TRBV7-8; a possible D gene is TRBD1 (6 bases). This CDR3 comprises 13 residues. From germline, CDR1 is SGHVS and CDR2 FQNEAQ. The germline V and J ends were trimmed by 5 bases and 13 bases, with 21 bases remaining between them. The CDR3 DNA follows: TGTGCCAGCAGCCACCCCACAGGGACAAAGCTATACTTC. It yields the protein CASSHPTGTKLYF.

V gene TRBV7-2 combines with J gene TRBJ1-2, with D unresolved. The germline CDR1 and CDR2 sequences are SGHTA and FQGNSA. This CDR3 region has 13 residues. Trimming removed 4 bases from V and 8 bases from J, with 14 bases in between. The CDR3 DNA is TGTGCCAGCAGCTCTACTTTGGTTGCGGGCTACACCTTC. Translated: CASSSTLVAGYTF.

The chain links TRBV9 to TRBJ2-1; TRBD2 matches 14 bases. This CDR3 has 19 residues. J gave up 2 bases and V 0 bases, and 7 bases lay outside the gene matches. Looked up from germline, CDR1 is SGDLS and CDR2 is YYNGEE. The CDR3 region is CASSVEGTSGRVAYNEQFF. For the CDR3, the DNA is TGTGCCAGCAGCGTAGAGGGGACTAGCGGGAGAGTTGCCTACAATGAGCAGTTCTTC.

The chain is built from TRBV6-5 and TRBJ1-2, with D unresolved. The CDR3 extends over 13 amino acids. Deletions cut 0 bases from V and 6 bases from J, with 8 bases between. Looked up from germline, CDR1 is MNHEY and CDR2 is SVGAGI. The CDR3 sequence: CASSYSLRDGYTF. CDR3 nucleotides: TGTGCCAGCAGTTACTCTCTACGGGATGGCTACACCTTC.

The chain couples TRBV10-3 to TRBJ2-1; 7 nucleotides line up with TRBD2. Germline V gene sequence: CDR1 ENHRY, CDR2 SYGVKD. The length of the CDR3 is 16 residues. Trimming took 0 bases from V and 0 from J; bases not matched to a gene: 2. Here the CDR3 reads CAISESGGGSYNEQFF. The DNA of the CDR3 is TGTGCCATCAGTGAGTCGGGCGGGGGCTCCTACAATGAGCAGTTCTTC.

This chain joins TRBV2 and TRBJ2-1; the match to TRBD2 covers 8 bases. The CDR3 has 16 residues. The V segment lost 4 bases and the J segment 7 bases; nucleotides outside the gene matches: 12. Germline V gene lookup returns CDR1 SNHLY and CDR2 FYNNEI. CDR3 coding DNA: TGTGCCAGCAGTGTTATTGGGACGGGAGGGCCTAATGAGCAGTTCTTC. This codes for CASSVIGTGGPNEQFF.

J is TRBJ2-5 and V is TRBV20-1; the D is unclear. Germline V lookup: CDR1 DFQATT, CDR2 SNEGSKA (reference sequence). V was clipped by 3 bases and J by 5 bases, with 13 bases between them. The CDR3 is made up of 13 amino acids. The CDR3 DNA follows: TGCAGTGCTAGTGGTGGGCTACCGGAGACCCAGTACTTC. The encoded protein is CSASGGLPETQYF.

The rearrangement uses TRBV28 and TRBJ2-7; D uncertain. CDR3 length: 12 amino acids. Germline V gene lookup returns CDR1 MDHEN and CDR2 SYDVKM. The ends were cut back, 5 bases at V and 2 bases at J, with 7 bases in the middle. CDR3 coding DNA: TGTGCCAGCAGTGCCCGCGCCTACGAGCAGTACTTC. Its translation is CASSARAYEQYF. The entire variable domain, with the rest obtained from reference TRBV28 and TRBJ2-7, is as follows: DVKVTQSSRYLVKRTGEKVFLECVQDMDHENMFWYRQDPGLGLRLIYFSYDVKMKEKGDIPEGYSVSREKKERFSLILESASTNQTSMYLCASSARAYEQYFGPGTRLTVT.

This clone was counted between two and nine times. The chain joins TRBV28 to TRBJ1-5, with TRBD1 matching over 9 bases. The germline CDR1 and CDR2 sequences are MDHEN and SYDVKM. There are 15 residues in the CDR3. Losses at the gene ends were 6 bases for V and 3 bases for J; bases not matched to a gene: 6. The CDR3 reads CASSSTGGINQPQHF. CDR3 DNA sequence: TGTGCCAGCAGCTCCACAGGGGGCATCAATCAGCCCCAGCATTTT.

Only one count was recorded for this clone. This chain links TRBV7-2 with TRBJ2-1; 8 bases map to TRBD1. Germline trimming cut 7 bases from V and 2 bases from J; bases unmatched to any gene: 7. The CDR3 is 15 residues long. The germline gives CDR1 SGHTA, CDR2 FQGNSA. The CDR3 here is CASTLDRGPYNEQFF. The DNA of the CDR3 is TGTGCCAGCACTTTAGACAGGGGACCCTACAATGAGCAGTTCTTC.

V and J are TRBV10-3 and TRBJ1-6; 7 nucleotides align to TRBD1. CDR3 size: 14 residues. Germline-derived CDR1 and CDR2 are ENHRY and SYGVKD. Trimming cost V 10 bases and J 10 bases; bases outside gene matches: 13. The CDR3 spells CATRQQGYESPLHF. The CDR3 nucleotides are TGTGCCACTCGTCAACAGGGGTATGAGTCACCCCTCCACTTT.

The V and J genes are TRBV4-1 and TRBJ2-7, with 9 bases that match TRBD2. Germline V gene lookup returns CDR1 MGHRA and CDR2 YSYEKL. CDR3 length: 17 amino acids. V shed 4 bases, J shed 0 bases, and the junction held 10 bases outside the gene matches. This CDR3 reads CASSPPYRSGSSYEQYF. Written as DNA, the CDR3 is TGCGCCAGCAGCCCACCCTATCGTAGCGGGAGCTCCTACGAGCAGTACTTC.

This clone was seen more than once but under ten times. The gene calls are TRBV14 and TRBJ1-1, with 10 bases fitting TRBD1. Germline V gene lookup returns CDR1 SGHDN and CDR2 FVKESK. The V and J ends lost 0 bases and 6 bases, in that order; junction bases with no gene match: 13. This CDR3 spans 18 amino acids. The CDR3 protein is CASSQEDRGFGTSSEAFF. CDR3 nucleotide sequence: TGTGCCAGCAGCCAAGAGGACAGGGGGTTTGGTACGAGTTCTGAAGCTTTCTTT.

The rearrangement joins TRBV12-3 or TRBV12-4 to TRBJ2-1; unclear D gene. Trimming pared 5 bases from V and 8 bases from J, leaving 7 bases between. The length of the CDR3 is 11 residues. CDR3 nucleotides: TGTGCCAGCAGTAACCGGGATGAGCAGTTCTTC. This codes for CASSNRDEQFF.

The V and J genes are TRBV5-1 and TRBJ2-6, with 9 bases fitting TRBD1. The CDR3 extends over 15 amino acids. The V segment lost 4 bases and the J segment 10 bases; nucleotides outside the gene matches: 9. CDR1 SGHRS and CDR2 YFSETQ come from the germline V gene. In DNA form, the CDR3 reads TGCGCCAGCAGCGACACCGGGACAGGGTTAAACGTCCTGACTTTC. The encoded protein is CASSDTGTGLNVLTF.

In DNA form, the CDR3 reads TGTGCCAGGCAGCGGGGGGACTACACAGATACGCAGTATTTT. Its protein is CARQRGDYTDTQYF. V usage is TRBV2 and J usage is TRBJ2-3; 9 nucleotides match TRBD2. Unmatched junction bases numbered 6, after V lost 9 bases and J lost 2 bases. There are 14 residues in the CDR3. Germline CDR1 and CDR2: SNHLY and FYNNEI.

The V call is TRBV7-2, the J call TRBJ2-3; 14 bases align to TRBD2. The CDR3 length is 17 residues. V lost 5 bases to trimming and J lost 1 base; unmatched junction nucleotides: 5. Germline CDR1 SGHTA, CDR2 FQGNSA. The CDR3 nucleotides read TGTGCCAGCAGCAGACTAGCGGGGGGGGGTGGCACAGATACGCAGTATTTT. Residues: CASSRLAGGGGTDTQYF.

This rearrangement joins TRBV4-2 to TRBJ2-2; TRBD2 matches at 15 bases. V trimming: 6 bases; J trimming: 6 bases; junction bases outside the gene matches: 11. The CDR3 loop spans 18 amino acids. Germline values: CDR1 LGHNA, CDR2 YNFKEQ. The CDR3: CASRRLPGTSGGPGELFF. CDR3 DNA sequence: TGTGCCAGCAGGCGCCTTCCCGGGACTAGCGGGGGGCCCGGGGAGCTGTTTTTT.

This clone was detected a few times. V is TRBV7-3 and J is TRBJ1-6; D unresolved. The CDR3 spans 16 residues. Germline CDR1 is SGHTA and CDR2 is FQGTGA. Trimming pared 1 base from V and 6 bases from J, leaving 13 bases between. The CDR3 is CASSLNGVRSNSPLHF. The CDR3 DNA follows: TGTGCCAGCAGCTTAAACGGGGTTCGTTCTAATTCACCCCTCCACTTT. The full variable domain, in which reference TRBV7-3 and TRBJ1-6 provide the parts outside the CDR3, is GAGVSQTPSNKVTEKGKYVELRCDPISGHTALYWYRQSLGQGPEFLIYFQGTGAADDSGLPNDRFFAVRPEGSVSTLKIQRTERGDSAVYLCASSLNGVRSNSPLHFGNGTRLTVT.

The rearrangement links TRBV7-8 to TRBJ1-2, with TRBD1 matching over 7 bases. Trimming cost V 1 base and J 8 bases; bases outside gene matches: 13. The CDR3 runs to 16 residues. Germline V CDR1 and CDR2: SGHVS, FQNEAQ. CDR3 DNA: TGTGCCAGCAGCTTAGGGGGCCCGGACAGGAGTGGCGGCTACACCTTC. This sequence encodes CASSLGGPDRSGGYTF.

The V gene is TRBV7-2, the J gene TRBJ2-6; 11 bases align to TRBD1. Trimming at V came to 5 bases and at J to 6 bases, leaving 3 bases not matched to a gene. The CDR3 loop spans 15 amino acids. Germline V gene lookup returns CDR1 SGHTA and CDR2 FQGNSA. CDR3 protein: CASSPDRGQANVLTF. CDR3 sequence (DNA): TGTGCCAGCAGCCCGGACAGGGGGCAGGCCAACGTCCTGACTTTC.

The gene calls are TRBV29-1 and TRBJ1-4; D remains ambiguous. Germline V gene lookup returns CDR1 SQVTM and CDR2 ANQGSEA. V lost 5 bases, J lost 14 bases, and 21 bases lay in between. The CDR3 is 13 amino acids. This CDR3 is CSVQTGPSRRLFF. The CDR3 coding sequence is TGCAGCGTTCAAACCGGACCGTCAAGGAGGCTGTTTTTT.

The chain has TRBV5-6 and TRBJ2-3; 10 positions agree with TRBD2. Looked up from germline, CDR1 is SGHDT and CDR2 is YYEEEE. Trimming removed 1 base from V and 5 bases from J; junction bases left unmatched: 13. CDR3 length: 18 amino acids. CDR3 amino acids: CASSLLGGLAGVGDTQYF. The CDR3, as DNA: TGTGCCAGCAGCTTGTTGGGCGGGCTAGCGGGAGTTGGAGATACGCAGTATTTT.

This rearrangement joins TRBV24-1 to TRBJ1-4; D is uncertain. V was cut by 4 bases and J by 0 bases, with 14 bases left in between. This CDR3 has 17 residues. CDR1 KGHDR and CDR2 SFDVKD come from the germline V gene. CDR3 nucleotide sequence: TGTGCCACCAGTGACGGGAGGCTAAGCTCAACTAATGAAAAACTGTTTTTT. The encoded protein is CATSDGRLSSTNEKLFF.

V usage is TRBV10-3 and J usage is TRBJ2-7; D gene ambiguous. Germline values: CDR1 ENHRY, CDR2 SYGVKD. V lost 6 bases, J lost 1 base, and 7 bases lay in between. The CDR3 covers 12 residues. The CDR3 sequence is CAISPLSYEQYF. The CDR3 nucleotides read TGTGCCATCAGCCCCCTGTCCTACGAGCAGTACTTC.

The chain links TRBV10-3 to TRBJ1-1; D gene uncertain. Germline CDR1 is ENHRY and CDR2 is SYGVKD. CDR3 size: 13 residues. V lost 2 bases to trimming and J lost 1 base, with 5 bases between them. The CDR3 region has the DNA TGTGCCATCAGTGAGAGAGCGAACACTGAAGCTTTCTTT. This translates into CAISERANTEAFF.

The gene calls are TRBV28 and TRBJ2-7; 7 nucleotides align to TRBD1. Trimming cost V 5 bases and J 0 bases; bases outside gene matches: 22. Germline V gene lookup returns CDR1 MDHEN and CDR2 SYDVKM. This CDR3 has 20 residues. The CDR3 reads CASSPPSTGALLIISYEQYF. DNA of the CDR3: TGTGCCAGCAGTCCTCCCTCCACAGGGGCCCTACTCATCATCTCCTACGAGCAGTACTTC. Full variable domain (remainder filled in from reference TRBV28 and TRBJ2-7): DVKVTQSSRYLVKRTGEKVFLECVQDMDHENMFWYRQDPGLGLRLIYFSYDVKMKEKGDIPEGYSVSREKKERFSLILESASTNQTSMYLCASSPPSTGALLIISYEQYFGPGTRLTVT.

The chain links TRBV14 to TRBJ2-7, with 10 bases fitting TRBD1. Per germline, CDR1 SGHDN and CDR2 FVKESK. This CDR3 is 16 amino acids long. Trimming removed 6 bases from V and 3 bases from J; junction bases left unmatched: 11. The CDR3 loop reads CASSRYRDRGYYEQYF. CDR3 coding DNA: TGTGCCAGCAGTCGGTACCGGGACAGGGGTTACTACGAGCAGTACTTC.

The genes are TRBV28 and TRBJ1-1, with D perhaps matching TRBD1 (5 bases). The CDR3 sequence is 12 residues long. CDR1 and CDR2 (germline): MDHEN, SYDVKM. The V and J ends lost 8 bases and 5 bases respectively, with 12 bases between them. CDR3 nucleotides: TGTGCCAGCGACGACCGACAGACTGAAGCTTTCTTT. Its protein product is CASDDRQTEAFF.

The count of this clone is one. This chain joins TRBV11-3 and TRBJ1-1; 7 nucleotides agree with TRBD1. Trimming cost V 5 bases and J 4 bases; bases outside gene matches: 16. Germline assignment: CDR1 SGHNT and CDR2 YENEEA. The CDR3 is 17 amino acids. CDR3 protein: CASSVRGRGKLGTEAFF. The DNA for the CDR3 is TGTGCCAGCAGCGTAAGGGGGCGAGGGAAGCTAGGCACTGAAGCTTTCTTT.

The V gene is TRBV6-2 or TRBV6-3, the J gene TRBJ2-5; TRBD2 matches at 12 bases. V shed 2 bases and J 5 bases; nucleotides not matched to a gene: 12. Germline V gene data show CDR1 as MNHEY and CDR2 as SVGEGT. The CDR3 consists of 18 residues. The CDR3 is CASSYEILAGGAHETQYF. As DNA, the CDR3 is TGTGCCAGCAGTTACGAGATACTAGCGGGGGGCGCCCACGAGACCCAGTACTTC.